The rows below give T cell receptor beta chains drawn from one sample of a study of beta chain features in type 1 diabetes. The assay was immunoSEQ multiplex PCR, and TCRdb's table has in-frame clones only and misses some. The sample has hundreds of thousands of clones; around 15% are singletons. Sample: naive CD4+ T cells from blood. These receptors were taken from a man aged 18 to 30 with type 1 diabetes. Both conserved end residues are part of each CDR3. A D gene is named only where the DNA matches it firmly. Clone sizes are given selectively: once, few, many, or a class where the clone is expanded.

v_gene	abundance	d_gene	j_gene	CDR3nt	CDR3aa
TRBV29-1	few	-	TRBJ2-5	TGCAGCGGATCTCCGGGGGTTCAAGAGACCCAGTACTTC	CSGSPGVQETQYF
TRBV7-2	few	TRBD2	TRBJ2-3	TGTGCCAGCAGCTTAGTAACTAGCGGGGCGGGAGATACGCAGTATTTT	CASSLVTSGAGDTQYF
TRBV7-9	few	TRBD1	TRBJ1-5	TGTGCCAGCAGCCCTGGACAGGGAGTGAATCAGCCCCAGCATTTT	CASSPGQGVNQPQHF
TRBV6-6	few	TRBD2	TRBJ2-1	TGTGCCAGCAGAAAATCTAGCGGGAGGGGCAATGAGCAGTTCTTC	CASRKSSGRGNEQFF
TRBV20-1	-	-	TRBJ2-7	TGCAGTGCTAGACGGTCCTACGAGCAGTACTTC	CSARRSYEQYF
TRBV6-1	-	-	TRBJ2-6	TGTGCCAGCAGCGTCGACAGACCTGGGGCCAACGTCCTGACTTTC	CASSVDRPGANVLTF
TRBV28	few	-	TRBJ2-5	TGTGCCAGCAGTTCTCCGATGGGGGGTCAAGAGACCCAGTACTTC	CASSSPMGGQETQYF
TRBV4-1	-	-	TRBJ2-5	TGCGCCAGCAGCCAAGATAGGTTGGGGGGCGGGATAGGAGAGACCCAGTACTTC	CASSQDRLGGGIGETQYF
TRBV5-4	-	TRBD2	TRBJ2-7	TGTGCCAGCAGCCTTGGACTAGCGGGAGGTGGGGGCTACGAGCAGTACTTC	CASSLGLAGGGGYEQYF
TRBV29-1	few	-	TRBJ1-4	TGCAGCGTTGGCTCCCCGATCTCCGGCGCTGAAAAACTGTTTTTT	CSVGSPISGAEKLFF
TRBV6-6	few	-	TRBJ2-6	TGTGCCAGCCTAAGGGGTTCGGCCAACGTCCTGACTTTC	CASLRGSANVLTF
TRBV5-4	few	TRBD1	TRBJ2-1	TGTGCCAGCAGCGGAGGTGGGACAGGGGGATACAATGAGCAGTTCTTC	CASSGGGTGGYNEQFF
TRBV4-3	few	TRBD2	TRBJ2-1	TGCGCCAGCAGCCAAAGCGGGGGCCAATACAATGAGCAGTTCTTC	CASSQSGGQYNEQFF
TRBV15	-	-	TRBJ2-7	TGTGCCACCAGCGGTGGGGGATATTACGAGCAGTACTTC	CATSGGGYYEQYF
TRBV29-1	-	-	TRBJ2-1	TGCAGCACCTTACTCCAGGGGTTCGATGAGCAGTTCTTC	CSTLLQGFDEQFF
TRBV15	few	-	TRBJ2-1	TGTGCCACCAGCAGAGATCCGGACCCGACCTACAATGAGCAGTTCTTC	CATSRDPDPTYNEQFF
TRBV7-3	-	-	TRBJ1-2	TGTGCCAGCAGCCAAGGACGGAACTATGGCTACACCTTC	CASSQGRNYGYTF
TRBV11-3	few	TRBD2	TRBJ2-3	TGTGCCAGCAGCCCGGGACTAGCGGGGAGCACAGATACGCAGTATTTT	CASSPGLAGSTDTQYF
TRBV6-5	-	-	TRBJ1-6	TGTGCCAGCAGTTCCGGGGCCCTAAGGGCCCTCCACTTT	CASSSGALRALHF
TRBV4-1	-	-	TRBJ1-2	TGCGCCAGCAGCCAAGCGGCGGCTAACTATGGCTACACCTTC	CASSQAAANYGYTF
TRBV9	-	-	TRBJ1-6	TGTGCCAGCAGCGTAGCCCAGGGCTCACCCCTCCACTTT	CASSVAQGSPLHF
TRBV2	-	-	TRBJ1-1	TGTGCCACTACCCCCCAGTCGGCCTACACTGAAGCTTTCTTT	CATTPQSAYTEAFF
TRBV5-6	-	-	TRBJ1-2	TGTGCCAGCAGCTTGGGAGATCTCCCTAACTATGGCTACACCTTC	CASSLGDLPNYGYTF
TRBV14	-	-	TRBJ2-5	TGTGCCAGCAGCCAGTTTCCTGGGGCCCAGTACTTC	CASSQFPGAQYF
TRBV7-2	-	TRBD1	TRBJ1-1	TGTGCCAGCAGCTTTAAACTGGACAGGGTGAACACTGAAGCTTTCTTT	CASSFKLDRVNTEAFF
TRBV11-1	-	TRBD1	TRBJ2-7	TGTGCCAGCAGCTCCGGACAGGAATTCAACGAGCAGTACTTC	CASSSGQEFNEQYF
TRBV29-1	few	TRBD2	TRBJ2-3	TGCAGCGTTGAATGGGCGGGAGGGCCGACAGATACGCAGTATTTT	CSVEWAGGPTDTQYF
TRBV14	-	-	TRBJ2-7	TGTGCCAGCAGCCAAGGAATTTGGGTGACTCGGGAGTACTTC	CASSQGIWVTREYF
TRBV29-1	-	-	TRBJ2-7	TGCAGCGTTGGACCCCGACAGGCGATCTACGAGCAGTACTTC	CSVGPRQAIYEQYF
TRBV18	few	-	TRBJ2-7	TGTGCCAGCGCAGGGGTACGAATGGTGGACGAGCAGTACTTC	CASAGVRMVDEQYF
TRBV7-3	-	TRBD2	TRBJ2-3	TGTGCCAGCAGCGCCAGGACTAGCGGCACAGATACGCAGTATTTT	CASSARTSGTDTQYF
TRBV18	-	-	TRBJ1-2	TGTGCCAGCTCACCACAAACAGGTCAAAGGGCTAACTATGGCTACACCTTC	CASSPQTGQRANYGYTF
TRBV7-8	few	-	TRBJ1-5	TGTGCCAGCAGCTTGCGGGGGCTCAATCAGCCCCAGCATTTT	CASSLRGLNQPQHF
TRBV18	few	-	TRBJ1-1	TGTGCCAGCTCACCTACACGGGAACCCACTGAAGCTTTCTTT	CASSPTREPTEAFF
TRBV6-5	-	-	TRBJ2-2	TGTGCCAGCAGCCGTACTAGCCCCCACACCGGGGAGCTGTTTTTT	CASSRTSPHTGELFF
TRBV30	-	-	TRBJ1-3	TGTGCCTGGAGATGGGGGTCTGGAAACACCATATATTTT	CAWRWGSGNTIYF